Listed below are T cell receptor beta chains from one sample, sequenced in a study of cytomegalovirus exposure and HLA in healthy donors. Sequencing used immunoSEQ multiplex PCR; TCRdb keeps in-frame clones, though not all of them. The repertoire holds around 130,000 clones, about two thirds seen once, with approximately 2.9% in the top ten. The sequenced material came from PBMCs. These receptors all come from a human donor in good health. The CDR3 runs from the conserved cysteine through the conserved F or W. The order of the fields is J gene, clone size, D gene, V gene, CDR3 DNA, CDR3 protein. The D gene is left open where the match is weak. Size is stated for part of the rows, as once, few or many counts, or as a class when the clone is expanded.

TRBJ1-1 | . | . | TRBV4-3 | TGCGCCAGCAGCCAAGTCCTAGGCGCTGAAGCTTTCTTT | CASSQVLGAEAFF
TRBJ2-7 | . | . | TRBV6-5 | TGTGCCAGCAAACGGTCAGGCTACTCCTACGAGCAGTACTTC | CASKRSGYSYEQYF
TRBJ2-3 | few | TRBD2 | TRBV5-4 | TGTGCCAGCAGCCTCGGGGGGGGGAGCCCCACAGATACGCAGTATTTT | CASSLGGGSPTDTQYF
TRBJ1-2 | . | TRBD1 | TRBV5-6 | TGTGCCAGCAGCTACGGGACAGGGGCTTCCTATGGCTACACCTTC | CASSYGTGASYGYTF
TRBJ1-6 | . | . | TRBV19 | TGTGCCAGTAGTTCTCGGTCCCTCAATTCACCCCTCCACTTT | CASSSRSLNSPLHF
TRBJ1-6 | . | . | TRBV9 | TGTGCCAGCAGTCCGGGGGGGTTAACACCCCTCCACTTT | CASSPGGLTPLHF
TRBJ1-1 | . | . | TRBV2 | TGTGCCAGCAGTGTCCACAGCGGGTTTAACACTGAAGCTTTCTTT | CASSVHSGFNTEAFF
TRBJ1-5 | . | . | TRBV5-1 | TGCGCCAGCAGCTTGGCGGGGGTGGAAAATCAGCCCCAGCATTTT | CASSLAGVENQPQHF
TRBJ2-7 | . | TRBD2 | TRBV5-4 | TGTGCCAGCACCACTAGCGGGGGGAACTCCTACGAGCAGTACTTC | CASTTSGGNSYEQYF
TRBJ1-1 | . | . | TRBV4-2 | TGTGCCAGCAGCCCCACGACAGTGAACACTGAAGCTTTCTTT | CASSPTTVNTEAFF
TRBJ1-2 | once | TRBD1 | TRBV19 | TGTGCCAGTAGTATCACCGGGACAGGAGTAGCTCTCTGGGGCTACACCTTC | CASSITGTGVALWGYTF
TRBJ2-3 | . | . | TRBV27 | TGTGCCAGCAGTTTATATACAGACCCTAGCACAGATACGCAGTATTTT | CASSLYTDPSTDTQYF
TRBJ1-5 | . | TRBD1 | TRBV19 | TGTGCCAGTAGTAAGGACGGGACAGGAAATCAGCCCCAGCATTTT | CASSKDGTGNQPQHF
TRBJ2-1 | . | TRBD2 | TRBV7-2 | TGTGCCAGCAGCGTCCGACTAGCGGGGTTCTACAATGAGCAGTTCTTC | CASSVRLAGFYNEQFF
TRBJ2-7 | . | . | TRBV6-6 | TGTGCCAGCAGTTTTAGCCGGGAGCAGTACTTC | CASSFSREQYF
TRBJ2-2 | . | . | TRBV7-3 | TGTGCCAGCAGCCATACAGGGTCCACCGGGGAGCTGTTTTTT | CASSHTGSTGELFF
TRBJ2-3 | . | TRBD1 | TRBV5-4 | TGTGCCAGCAGCTTGGGACAGGGGGCCACGACAGATACGCAGTATTTT | CASSLGQGATTDTQYF
TRBJ1-4 | . | . | TRBV4-3 | TGCGCCAGCAGCCAAGACGGGAATGAAAAACTGTTTTTT | CASSQDGNEKLFF
TRBJ2-1 | once | TRBD2 | TRBV11-2 | TGTGCCAGCAGCGGTAGCGGGAGGGCCAGTGAGCAGTTCTTC | CASSGSGRASEQFF
TRBJ1-5 | . | . | TRBV6-1 | TGTGCCAGCAGTGAATGGGGCCAGCCCCAGCATTTT | CASSEWGQPQHF
TRBJ2-7 | . | . | TRBV30 | TGTGCCTGGAGTGTTTGGCAGGGGCAGGACGAGCAGTACTTC | CAWSVWQGQDEQYF
TRBJ1-1 | . | . | TRBV5-8 | TGTGCCAGCAGCTTGTTCAGGGCAATGAACACTGAAGCTTTCTTT | CASSLFRAMNTEAFF
TRBJ1-2 | . | . | TRBV6-1 | TGTGCCAGCCCCGGGGGGTATGGCTACACCTTC | CASPGGYGYTF
TRBJ2-7 | . | TRBD2 | TRBV28 | TGTGCCAGCAGATATAGCGGGCCGGGCGCACTCGGGGACTTC | CASRYSGPGALGDF
TRBJ2-1 | few | TRBD2 | TRBV6-5 | TGTGCCAGCAGGGAACTAGCGGGAAGCGGTGAGCAGTTCTTC | CASRELAGSGEQFF
TRBJ2-7 | . | TRBD2 | TRBV7-2 | TGTGCCAGCAGCCCGACTAGCTGGGAGAGGTACTTC | CASSPTSWERYF
TRBJ1-2 | . | . | TRBV7-9 | TGTGCCAGCAGCGTTATAGAATGGGGCGACCGAAGCTATGGCTACACCTTC | CASSVIEWGDRSYGYTF
TRBJ2-5 | . | TRBD2 | TRBV13 | TGTGCCAGCAGCGCATTAAGACTAGCGGGGGGCCGGGAGACCCAGTACTTC | CASSALRLAGGRETQYF
TRBJ1-2 | . | . | TRBV30 | TGTGCCTGGAGTAGAGGACAGCTCTATGGCTACACCTTC | CAWSRGQLYGYTF
TRBJ2-7 | . | TRBD2 | TRBV4-2 | TGTGCCAGCAGCCAAGAAGGGACTAGCAAATACGAGCAGTACTTC | CASSQEGTSKYEQYF
TRBJ2-3 | few | TRBD2 | TRBV19 | TGTGCCAGTAGCACCCTTGCGGGGGGAAGGGATACGCAGTATTTT | CASSTLAGGRDTQYF
TRBJ2-7 | . | . | TRBV7-2 | TGTGCCAGCAGCCTAACCCTAGGAGTTCCTTACGAGCAGTACTTC | CASSLTLGVPYEQYF
TRBJ2-3 | once | . | TRBV21-1 | TGTGCCAGCAGCAAAGGCGAGGGCCTCCCAACTTATACGCAGTATTTT | CASSKGEGLPTYTQYF
TRBJ2-5 | . | TRBD1 | TRBV28 | TGTGCCAGCAGCCGGTCCGGGACAGGAGGGGGGACCCAGTACTTC | CASSRSGTGGGTQYF
TRBJ2-7 | . | . | TRBV5-1 | TGCGCCAGCAGCTTGGCGGGGGGCGTATCTTCCGAGCAGTACTTC | CASSLAGGVSSEQYF
TRBJ2-5 | once | TRBD1 | TRBV20-1 | TGCAGTGCTAGGGGGACAGGGGGCAAGTACTTC | CSARGTGGKYF
TRBJ2-1 | . | . | TRBV27 | TGTGCCAGCAGTTTATTCGGGCGGGGGCGGTACAATGAGCAGTTCTTC | CASSLFGRGRYNEQFF
TRBJ1-1 | . | TRBD1 | TRBV6-1 | TGTGCCAGCAGTGGGGGGACAGGGAGGGGGAACACTGAAGCTTTCTTT | CASSGGTGRGNTEAFF
TRBJ2-7 | . | . | TRBV27 | TGTGCCAGCAGTTCTACTCAAACCTACGAGCAGTACTTC | CASSSTQTYEQYF
TRBJ2-1 | . | TRBD2 | TRBV9 | TGTGCCAGCAGCCCCCCCCAATGGGGGGGGGCCTACAATGAGCAGTTCTTC | CASSPPQWGGAYNEQFF
TRBJ1-6 | . | . | TRBV5-4 | TGTGCCAGCAGCTTGATTACAGATAATTCACCCCTCCACTTT | CASSLITDNSPLHF
TRBJ2-7 | . | . | TRBV10-3 | TGTTCCTCTAGACAGGAATCCTCTCCCGAGCAGTACTTC | CSSRQESSPEQYF
TRBJ2-7 | . | . | TRBV19 | TGTGCCAGTAGTATCCAGACCATCCGGGACGAGCAGTACTTC | CASSIQTIRDEQYF
TRBJ1-2 | few | TRBD1 | TRBV7-2 | TGTGCCAGCAGCATATACAGGGGCGACTATGGCTACACCTTC | CASSIYRGDYGYTF
TRBJ2-2 | . | . | TRBV27 | TGTGCCAGCACGTTTAAACCCACAGGGTTTCGATCTTCCGGGGAGCTGTTTTTT | CASTFKPTGFRSSGELFF
TRBJ1-2 | . | TRBD1 | TRBV5-6 | TGTGCCAGCAGCTTGGGCCGGACAGGGTTGTTGGACTATGGCTACACCTTC | CASSLGRTGLLDYGYTF
TRBJ1-2 | . | . | TRBV28 | TGTGCCAGCAGTGTCAGGGGTTATGGCTACACCTTC | CASSVRGYGYTF
TRBJ2-1 | . | TRBD2 | TRBV27 | TGTGCCAGCAGTTTTGCTGGACTAGCAGTCAATGAGCAGTTCTTC | CASSFAGLAVNEQFF
TRBJ2-7 | few | . | TRBV12-5 | TGTGCTAGTGGTTTGGAGGGCCCTTGCATTCGGGAGAAATACGAGCAGTACTTC | CASGLEGPCIREKYEQYF
TRBJ1-5 | . | . | TRBV6-5 | TGTGCCAGCAGTTACTCGAAGGGACTTAATCAGCCCCAGCATTTT | CASSYSKGLNQPQHF
TRBJ2-7 | . | . | TRBV23-1 | TGCGCCAGCCCTAGGCAAGACTACGAGCAGTACTTC | CASPRQDYEQYF
TRBJ2-7 | . | TRBD2 | TRBV27 | TGTGCCAGCAGTCGACCGGGACTAGCGGGAGTTGGTTCCCCCTACGAGCAGTACTTC | CASSRPGLAGVGSPYEQYF
TRBJ2-5 | once | . | TRBV25-1 | TGTGCCAGCAGTGAATTTAGGGGATTGGTCGGCGAGACCCAGTACTTC | CASSEFRGLVGETQYF
TRBJ2-3 | . | TRBD1 | TRBV9 | TGTGCCAGCAGCGTAGACCCCATTGACAGGGGATATGGGTTTACGCAGTATTTT | CASSVDPIDRGYGFTQYF
TRBJ2-2 | . | . | TRBV7-2 | TGTGCCAGCAGCCTGGGCGTACAGGGCCGAACCGGGGAGCTGTTTTTT | CASSLGVQGRTGELFF
TRBJ1-2 | . | TRBD1 | TRBV6-5 | TGTGCCAGCGGGACAGCTCCCCGAGCAGGCGGCTACACCTTC | CASGTAPRAGGYTF
TRBJ2-3 | . | . | TRBV7-2 | TGTGCCAGCAGCTTAATGCGGGTTAACACAGATACGCAGTATTTT | CASSLMRVNTDTQYF